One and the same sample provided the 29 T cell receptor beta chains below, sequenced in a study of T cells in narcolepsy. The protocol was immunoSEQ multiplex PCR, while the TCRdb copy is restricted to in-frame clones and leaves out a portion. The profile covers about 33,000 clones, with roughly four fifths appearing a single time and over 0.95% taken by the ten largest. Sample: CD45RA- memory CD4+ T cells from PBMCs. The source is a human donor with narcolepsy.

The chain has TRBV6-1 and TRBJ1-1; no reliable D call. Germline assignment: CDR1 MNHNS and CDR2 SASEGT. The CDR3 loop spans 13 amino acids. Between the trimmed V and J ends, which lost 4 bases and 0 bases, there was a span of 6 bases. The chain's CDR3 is CASSATMNTEAFF. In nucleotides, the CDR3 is TGTGCCAGCAGTGCCACCATGAACACTGAAGCTTTCTTT.

The CDR3 bases are TGTGCCAGCAGTGACTCACGGCTACGAGAGCAGTTCTTC. Protein sequence: CASSDSRLREQFF. This rearrangement joins TRBV6-4 to TRBJ2-1; D ambiguous. The CDR3 is made up of 13 amino acids. The germline V gene encodes CDR1 MRHNA and CDR2 SNTAGT. The V gene lost 0 bases and the J gene lost 10 bases, with 10 bases spanning the gap.

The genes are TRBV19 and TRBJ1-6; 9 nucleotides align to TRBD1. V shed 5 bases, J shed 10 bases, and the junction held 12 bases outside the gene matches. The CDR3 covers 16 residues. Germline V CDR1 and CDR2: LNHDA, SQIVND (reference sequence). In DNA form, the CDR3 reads TGTGCCAGTAGTCCGTCGGTTGGGGGACAGGGCTCACCCCTCCACTTT. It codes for CASSPSVGGQGSPLHF.

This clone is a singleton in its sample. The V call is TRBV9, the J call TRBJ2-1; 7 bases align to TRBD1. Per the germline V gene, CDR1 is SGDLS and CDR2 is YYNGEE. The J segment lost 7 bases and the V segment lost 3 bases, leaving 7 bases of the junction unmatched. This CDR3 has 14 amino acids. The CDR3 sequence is CASSGGGRDNEQFF. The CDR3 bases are TGTGCCAGCAGCGGAGGGGGCAGGGATAATGAGCAGTTCTTC.

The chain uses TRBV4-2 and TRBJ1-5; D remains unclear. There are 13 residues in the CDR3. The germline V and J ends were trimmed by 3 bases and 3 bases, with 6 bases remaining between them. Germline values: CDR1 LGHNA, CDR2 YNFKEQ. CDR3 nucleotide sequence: TGTGCCAGCAGCCAGGACTCCAATCAGCCCCAGCATTTT. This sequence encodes CASSQDSNQPQHF.

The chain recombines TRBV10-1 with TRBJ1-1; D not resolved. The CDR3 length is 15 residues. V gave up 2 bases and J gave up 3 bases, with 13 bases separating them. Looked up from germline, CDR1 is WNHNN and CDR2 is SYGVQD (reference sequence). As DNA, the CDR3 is TGCGCCAGCAGTGAGAAATGGACGGAGTACACTGAAGCTTTCTTT. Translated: CASSEKWTEYTEAFF.

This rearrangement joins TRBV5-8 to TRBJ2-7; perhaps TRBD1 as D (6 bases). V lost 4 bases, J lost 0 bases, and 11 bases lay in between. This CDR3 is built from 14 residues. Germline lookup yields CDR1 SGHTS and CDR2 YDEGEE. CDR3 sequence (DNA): TGTGCCAGCAGCCGGGACACCTTCTCCTACGAGCAGTACGTC. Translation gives CASSRDTFSYEQYV.

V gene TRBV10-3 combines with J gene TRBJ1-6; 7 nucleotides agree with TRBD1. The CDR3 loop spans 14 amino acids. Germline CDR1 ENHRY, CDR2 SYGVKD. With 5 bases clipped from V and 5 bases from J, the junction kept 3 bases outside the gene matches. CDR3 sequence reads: CAISLTGDNSPLHF. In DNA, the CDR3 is TGTGCCATCAGTCTAACAGGGGATAATTCACCCCTCCACTTT.

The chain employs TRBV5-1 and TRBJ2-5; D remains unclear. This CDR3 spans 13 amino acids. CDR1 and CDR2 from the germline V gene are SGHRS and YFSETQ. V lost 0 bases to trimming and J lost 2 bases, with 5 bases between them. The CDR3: CASSLGLQETQYF. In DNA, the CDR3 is TGCGCCAGCAGCTTGGGCCTACAAGAGACCCAGTACTTC. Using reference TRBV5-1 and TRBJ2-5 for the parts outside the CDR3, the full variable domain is KAGVTQTPRYLIKTRGQQVTLSCSPISGHRSVSWYQQTPGQGLQFLFEYFSETQRNKGNFPGRFSGRQFSNSRSEMNVSTLELGDSALYLCASSLGLQETQYFGPGTRLLVL.

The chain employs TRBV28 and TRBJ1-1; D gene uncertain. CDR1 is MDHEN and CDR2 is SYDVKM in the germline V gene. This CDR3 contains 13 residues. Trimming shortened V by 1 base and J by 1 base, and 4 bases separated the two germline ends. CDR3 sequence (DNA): TGTGCCAGCAGTTTATTAAAGAACACTGAAGCTTTCTTT. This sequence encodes CASSLLKNTEAFF.

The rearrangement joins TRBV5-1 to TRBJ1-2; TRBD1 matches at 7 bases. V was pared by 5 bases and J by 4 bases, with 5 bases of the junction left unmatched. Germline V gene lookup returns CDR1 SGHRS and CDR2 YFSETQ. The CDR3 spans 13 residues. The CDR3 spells CASSRQGTYGYTF. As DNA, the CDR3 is TGCGCCAGCAGTCGACAGGGAACCTATGGCTACACCTTC.

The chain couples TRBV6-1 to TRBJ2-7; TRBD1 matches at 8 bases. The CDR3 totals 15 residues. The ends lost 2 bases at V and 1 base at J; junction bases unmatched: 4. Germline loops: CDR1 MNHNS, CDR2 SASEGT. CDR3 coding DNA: TGTGCCAGCAGTGAACAGGGGGCCTCGTCCTACGAGCAGTACTTC. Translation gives CASSEQGASSYEQYF.

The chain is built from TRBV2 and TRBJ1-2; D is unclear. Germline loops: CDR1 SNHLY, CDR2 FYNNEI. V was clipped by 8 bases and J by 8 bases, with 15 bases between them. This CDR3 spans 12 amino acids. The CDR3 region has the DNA TGTGCCAGCGCGGGGAGCGACAAGGGCTACACCTTC. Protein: CASAGSDKGYTF. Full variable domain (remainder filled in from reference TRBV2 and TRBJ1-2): EPEVTQTPSHQVTQMGQEVILRCVPISNHLYFYWYRQILGQKVEFLVSFYNNEISEKSEIFDDQFSVERPDGSNFTLKIRSTKLEDSAMYFCASAGSDKGYTFGSGTRLTVV.

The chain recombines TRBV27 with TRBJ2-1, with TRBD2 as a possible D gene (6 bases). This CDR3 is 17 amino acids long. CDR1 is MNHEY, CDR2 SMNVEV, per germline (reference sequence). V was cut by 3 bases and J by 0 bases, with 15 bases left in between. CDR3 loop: CASSLASTRSSYNEQFF. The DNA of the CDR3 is TGTGCCAGCAGTTTGGCCTCGACTAGAAGCTCCTACAATGAGCAGTTCTTC.

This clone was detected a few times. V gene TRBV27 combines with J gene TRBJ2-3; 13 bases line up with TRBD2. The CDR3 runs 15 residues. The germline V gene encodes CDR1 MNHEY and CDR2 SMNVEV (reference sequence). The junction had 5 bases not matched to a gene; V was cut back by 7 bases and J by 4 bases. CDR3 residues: CASNLLAGGPDTQYF. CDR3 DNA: TGTGCCAGCAACTTACTAGCGGGGGGGCCAGATACGCAGTATTTT.

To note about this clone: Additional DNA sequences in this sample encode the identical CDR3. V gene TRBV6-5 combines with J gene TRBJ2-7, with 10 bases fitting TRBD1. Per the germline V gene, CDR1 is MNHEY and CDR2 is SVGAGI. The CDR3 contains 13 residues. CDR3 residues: CASKGQGTYEQYV. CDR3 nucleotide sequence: TGTGCCAGCAAGGGACAGGGGACGTACGAACAGTACGTC.

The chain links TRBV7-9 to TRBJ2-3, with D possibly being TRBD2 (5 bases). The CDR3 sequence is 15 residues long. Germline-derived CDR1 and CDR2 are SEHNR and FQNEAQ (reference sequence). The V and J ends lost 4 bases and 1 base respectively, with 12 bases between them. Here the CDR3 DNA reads TGTGCCAGCAGCTCCCTCGGGGTCCGCACAGATACGCAGTATTTT. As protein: CASSSLGVRTDTQYF.

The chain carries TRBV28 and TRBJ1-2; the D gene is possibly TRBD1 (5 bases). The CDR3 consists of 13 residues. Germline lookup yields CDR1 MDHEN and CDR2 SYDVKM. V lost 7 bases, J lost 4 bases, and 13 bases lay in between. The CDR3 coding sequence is TGTGCCAGCAACCCTTCCAGGGCCTATGGCTACACCTTC. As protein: CASNPSRAYGYTF.

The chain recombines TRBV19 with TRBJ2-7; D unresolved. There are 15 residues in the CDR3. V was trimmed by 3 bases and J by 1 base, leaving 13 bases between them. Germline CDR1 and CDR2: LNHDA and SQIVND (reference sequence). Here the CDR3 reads CASSIQSLGSYEQYF. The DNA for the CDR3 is TGTGCCAGTAGTATTCAGAGCCTAGGATCCTACGAGCAGTACTTC.

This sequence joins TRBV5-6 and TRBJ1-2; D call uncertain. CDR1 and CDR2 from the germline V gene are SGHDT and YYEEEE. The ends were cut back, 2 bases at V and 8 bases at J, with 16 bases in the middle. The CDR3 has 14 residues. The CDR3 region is CASSFEDPRWGYTF. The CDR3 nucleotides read TGTGCCAGCAGCTTTGAGGATCCCCGCTGGGGCTACACCTTC.

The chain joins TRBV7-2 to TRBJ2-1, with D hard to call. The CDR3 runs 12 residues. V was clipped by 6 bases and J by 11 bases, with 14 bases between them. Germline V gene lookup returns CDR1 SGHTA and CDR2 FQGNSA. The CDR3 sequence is CASSSLLIQQFF. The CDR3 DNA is TGTGCCAGCAGTTCCCTCCTCATCCAGCAGTTCTTC.

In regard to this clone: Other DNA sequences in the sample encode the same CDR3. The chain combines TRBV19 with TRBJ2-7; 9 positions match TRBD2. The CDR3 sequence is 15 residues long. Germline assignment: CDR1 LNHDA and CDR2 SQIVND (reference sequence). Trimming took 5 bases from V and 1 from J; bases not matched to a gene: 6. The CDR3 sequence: CASSGRAGGSYEQYF. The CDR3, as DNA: TGTGCCAGTAGTGGGCGTGCGGGAGGGTCCTACGAGCAGTACTTC.

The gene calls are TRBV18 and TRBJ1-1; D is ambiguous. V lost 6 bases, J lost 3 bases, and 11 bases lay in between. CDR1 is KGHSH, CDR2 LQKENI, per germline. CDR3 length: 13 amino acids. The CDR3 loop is CASSKGPYTEAFF. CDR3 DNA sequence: TGTGCCAGCTCGAAAGGGCCGTACACTGAAGCTTTCTTT.

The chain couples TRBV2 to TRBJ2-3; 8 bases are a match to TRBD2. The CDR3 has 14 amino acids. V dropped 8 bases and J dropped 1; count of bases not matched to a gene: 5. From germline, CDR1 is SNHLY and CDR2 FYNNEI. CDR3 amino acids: CASGFGGGTDTQYF. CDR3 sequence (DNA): TGTGCCAGCGGATTCGGGGGGGGCACAGATACGCAGTATTTT.

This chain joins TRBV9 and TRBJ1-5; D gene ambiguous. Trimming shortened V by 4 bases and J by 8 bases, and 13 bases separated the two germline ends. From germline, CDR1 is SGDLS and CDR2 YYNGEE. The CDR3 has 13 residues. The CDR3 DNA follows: TGTGCCAGCAGCCTAGGAGGCGGGGAGCCCCAGCATTTT. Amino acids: CASSLGGGEPQHF.

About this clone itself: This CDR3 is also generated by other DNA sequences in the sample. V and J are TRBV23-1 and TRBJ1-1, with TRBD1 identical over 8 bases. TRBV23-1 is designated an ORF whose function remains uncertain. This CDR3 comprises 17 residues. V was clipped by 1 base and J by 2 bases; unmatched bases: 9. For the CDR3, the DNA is TGCGCCAGCAGTCAATACAGGGGAGACAGGGGTAACACTGAAGCTTTCTTT. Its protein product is CASSQYRGDRGNTEAFF.

The CDR3: CASSTQGLSTDTQYF. In nucleotides, the CDR3 is TGTGCCAGCAGCACTCAGGGTCTTAGCACAGATACGCAGTATTTT. The J gene is TRBJ2-3, the V gene TRBV6-1; tentatively, D is TRBD1 (5 bases). The CDR3 is 15 amino acids. Germline V gene lookup returns CDR1 MNHNS and CDR2 SASEGT. V lost 6 bases to trimming and J lost 0 bases, with 13 bases between them.

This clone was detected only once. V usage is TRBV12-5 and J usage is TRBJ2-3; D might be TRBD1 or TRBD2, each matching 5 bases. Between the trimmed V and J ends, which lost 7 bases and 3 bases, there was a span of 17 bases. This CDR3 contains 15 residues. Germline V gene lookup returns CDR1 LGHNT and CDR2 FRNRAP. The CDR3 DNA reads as TGTGCTAGTGCCCCGGGGCAGCTGAGTACAGATACGCAGTATTTT. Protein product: CASAPGQLSTDTQYF.

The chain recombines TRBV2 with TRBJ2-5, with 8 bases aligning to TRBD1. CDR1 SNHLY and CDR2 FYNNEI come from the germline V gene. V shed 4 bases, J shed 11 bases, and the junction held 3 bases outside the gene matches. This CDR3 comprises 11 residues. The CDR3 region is CASSVQGEQYF. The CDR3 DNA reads TGTGCCAGCAGTGTACAGGGGGAGCAGTACTTC.